This T cell receptor beta chain was identified during a study of cytomegalovirus exposure and HLA in healthy donors. Regarding this clone: Its antigen is not identified.

The repertoire was sequenced with immunoSEQ multiplex PCR; TCRdb's copy has only in-frame clones and lacks some. The table lists 150,000 to 200,000 clones, around 81% of them singletons. CDR3 length: 15 amino acids. Germline lookup yields CDR1 LGHNA and CDR2 YNFKEQ. With 5 bases removed from V and 0 bases from J, the gap between germline ends came to 14 bases. Whole-study results and caveats: Rare TCR sequences dominated, though some public TCRs recurred in many donors. Some TCR beta chains (roughly 160 of them) were listed as cytomegalovirus-associated.

V is TRBV4-2 and J is TRBJ2-7; maybe TRBD2 (5 bases). The sequenced sample was PBMCs. This sequence originates from a woman between 18 and 29 years old in good health and CMV-seropositive. CDR3 protein: CASSTRSHSSYEQYF. CDR3 DNA: TGTGCCAGCAGCACTAGATCTCATAGCTCCTACGAGCAGTACTTC.